This TCR beta chain was found in a study of T cells in Graves' hyperthyroidism and ophthalmopathy. RNA transcripts served as the template for amplifying TCR beta CDR3 regions. During a first-round RT-PCR of the TCR CDR3, the HTBI primer set was used. One entry per CDR3 protein, called by TCRdb with MiXCR from the multiplex PCR reads. Of hundreds of thousands of distinct CDR3 sequences listed, about 43% are singletons. The receptor was derived from a woman between 18 and 29 years old with Graves' hyperthyroidism. Specimen: peripheral blood or thyroid tissue (not recorded which).

CDR3 loop: CSGVINSYEQYF. The CDR3 DNA follows: TGCAGTGGGGTCATAAACTCCTACGAGCAGTACTTC. The chain links TRBV20-1 to TRBJ2-7; no clear D gene. The CDR3 sequence is 12 residues long. Germline V gene sequence: CDR1 DFQATT, CDR2 SNEGSKA (reference sequence). V shed 7 bases and J shed 0 bases, with 10 bases lying between them.